The 21 T cell receptor beta chains reported below all come from one sample, sequenced in a study of post-analysis software for immune sequencing data. These TCRs' antigens remain unknown. Study-level results: TRBV segments more frequent in patients than in controls numbered roughly 5 and included TRBV5-6, TRBV5-1 and TRBV20-1.

cDNA libraries for TCR beta contained unique molecular identifiers. TCRdb analysed the PCR reads with MiXCR anew, one entry per CDR3 protein. The sample records about 460,000 distinct CDR3 sequences, around 40% being singletons. The specimen sequenced was blood. Receptor source: a girl aged 10 to 17 with multiple sclerosis.

As for this clonotype: This is likely a read error, given that the CDR3 carries no conserved phenylalanine or tryptophan at its end. The chain couples TRBV7-8 to TRBJ2-3; D perhaps matches TRBD2 (5 bases). The CDR3 spans 16 residues. Germline CDR1 is SGHVS and CDR2 is FQNEAQ. The DNA of the CDR3 is TGTGCCGGCAGCTTAGCGAGACTCCCAGGCACAGATACGCAGTATCTT. Its protein is CAGSLARLPGTDTQYL.

The chain has TRBV14 and TRBJ2-5; TRBD2 agrees at 11 bases. The germline V gene encodes CDR1 SGHDN and CDR2 FVKESK. CDR3 length equals 20 residues. Germline trimming cut 0 bases from V and 4 bases from J; bases unmatched to any gene: 16. The CDR3 sequence is CASSQDRVSRLAGKGETQYF. The DNA of the CDR3 is TGTGCCAGCAGCCAAGATAGGGTCTCGAGACTAGCGGGAAAGGGAGAGACCCAGTACTTC.

The chain has TRBV7-2 and TRBJ2-1, with D possibly matching TRBD2 (5 bases). The CDR3 contains 15 residues. V lost 4 bases and J lost 4, with 14 bases in between. Germline V CDR1 and CDR2: SGHTA, FQGNSA. CDR3 sequence: CASSSLIGDYNEQFF. CDR3 nucleotides: TGTGCCAGCAGCTCCTTAATCGGGGATTACAATGAGCAGTTCTTC. The variable domain in full, completed from reference TRBV7-2 and TRBJ2-1, reads GAGVSQSPSNKVTEKGKDVELRCDPISGHTALYWYRQSLGQGLEFLIYFQGNSAPDKSGLPSDRFSAERTGGSVSTLTIQRTQQEDSAVYLCASSSLIGDYNEQFFGPGTRLTVL.

The chain has TRBV20-1 and TRBJ2-5, with TRBD2 matching 14 bases. CDR3 size: 18 residues. With V trimmed by 7 bases and J by 7 bases, 20 bases remained unmatched. CDR1 and CDR2 (germline): DFQATT, SNEGSKA (reference sequence). CDR3 DNA: TGCAGTGAAGATCTGGGACTAGCGGGAGAGATGCCCAGCGGGACCCAGTACTTC. Protein sequence: CSEDLGLAGEMPSGTQYF.

This clonotype was recorded a few times. The chain employs TRBV12-3 or TRBV12-4 and TRBJ2-5; D gene ambiguous. The germline V and J ends were trimmed by 6 bases and 7 bases, with 9 bases remaining between them. The CDR3 contains 11 residues. CDR3 loop: CASSSVGTQYF. CDR3 nucleotides: TGTGCCAGCAGCTCCGTCGGGACCCAGTACTTC.

This clonotype was observed a few times. V is TRBV5-1 and J is TRBJ2-7, with D maybe TRBD2 (6 bases). The germline CDR1 and CDR2 sequences are SGHRS and YFSETQ. The CDR3 length is 12 residues. Trimming took off 4 bases at V and 4 bases at J, with 9 bases between the two ends. The CDR3 DNA reads TGCGCCAGCAGCCTGACTAGGTACGAGCAGTACTTC. Translation gives CASSLTRYEQYF.

The J gene is TRBJ2-7, the V gene TRBV20-1; TRBD1 agrees at 7 bases. The CDR3 runs 13 residues. V shed 3 bases and J 0 bases; nucleotides not matched to a gene: 2. Per germline, CDR1 DFQATT and CDR2 SNEGSKA (reference sequence). The CDR3 spells CSARTGHSYEQYF. CDR3 in DNA: TGCAGTGCTAGGACAGGGCACTCCTACGAGCAGTACTTC.

V is TRBV12-3 or TRBV12-4 and J is TRBJ2-3; weak D call: TRBD1 (6 bases). Trimming left V 7 bases short and J 4 bases short, with 18 bases between. The CDR3 sequence is 15 residues long. CDR3 bases: TGTGCCAGCATTCGAGGTTCTCCAGGGGCAGATACGCAGTATTTT. Protein: CASIRGSPGADTQYF.

This clonotype appeared a few times. The genes are TRBV3-1 and TRBJ2-7, with 9 bases identical to TRBD2. The CDR3 consists of 16 residues. The ends lost 4 bases at V and 4 bases at J; junction bases unmatched: 11. Germline CDR1 LGHDT, CDR2 YNNKEL (reference sequence). The CDR3 sequence is CASSPRTSAKYYEQYF. The CDR3 DNA reads TGTGCCAGCAGCCCTCGGACTAGCGCAAAATATTACGAGCAGTACTTC.

Many counts were recorded for this clonotype. The V and J genes are TRBV12-3 or TRBV12-4 and TRBJ2-7, with D unresolved. V was pared by 6 bases and J by 4 bases, with 10 bases between. This CDR3 contains 12 residues. Here the CDR3 DNA reads TGTGCCAGCAGCCGCGATGAGTACGAGCAGTACTTC. It codes for CASSRDEYEQYF.

The rearrangement links TRBV6-6 to TRBJ1-5, with 7 bases matching TRBD1. The CDR3 covers 17 residues. The J segment lost 4 bases and the V segment lost 4 bases, leaving 13 bases of the junction unmatched. Per germline, CDR1 MNHNY and CDR2 SVGAGI (reference sequence). The CDR3 coding sequence is TGTGCCAGCAGTTCCTCAATGAGGCCAGGGGGGAATCAGCCCCAGCATTTT. As protein: CASSSSMRPGGNQPQHF.

J is TRBJ2-5 and V is TRBV29-1; possible D gene TRBD2, 6 bases. The assigned J gene may be wrong: the sequence end matches TRBJ2-7 better. This CDR3 has 14 amino acids. Germline V CDR1 and CDR2: SQVTM, ANQGSEA. The CDR3 region is CSAIVTGETYEQYF. CDR3 DNA sequence: TGCAGCGCCATTGTAACGGGAGAGACCTACGAGCAGTACTTC.

About this clonotype: At one boundary the junction diverges from the germline segment, which might be a read error. J is TRBJ1-4 and V is TRBV3-1; D is perhaps TRBD1 (6 bases). The CDR3 is 14 residues long. Germline V lookup: CDR1 LGHDT, CDR2 YNNKEL (reference sequence). The CDR3 bases are TGTGCCAGCAGGCTCAGGGGCTCGGATGAAAAACCGTTTTTT. This gives the protein CASRLRGSDEKPFF.

In its sample, this clonotype was seen a few times. This chain joins TRBV27 and TRBJ2-7; D uncertain. V lost 5 bases and J 2 bases, leaving 19 bases between the germline ends. Germline CDR1 MNHEY, CDR2 SMNVEV (reference sequence). This CDR3 is built from 16 residues. This chain's CDR3 is CASSPPWGPKTYEQYF. CDR3 DNA sequence: TGTGCCAGCAGTCCCCCCTGGGGTCCGAAAACCTACGAGCAGTACTTC.

V is TRBV20-1 and J is TRBJ1-4; 9 nucleotides align to TRBD1. Germline CDR1 reads DFQATT; CDR2 reads SNEGSKA (reference sequence). Germline trimming cut 8 bases from V and 0 bases from J; bases unmatched to any gene: 4. The CDR3 totals 14 residues. The CDR3 region has the DNA TGCAGTACAGGGGGCGAAGCAACTAATGAAAAACTGTTTTTT. Its protein product is CSTGGEATNEKLFF.

DNA for the CDR3: TGTGCCAGCCGCGACAGCGGGAGAGTTTATGATGAGCAGTTCTTC. This codes for CASRDSGRVYDEQFF. The rearrangement uses TRBV5-6 and TRBJ2-1; 8 positions match TRBD2. Germline V gene sequence: CDR1 SGHDT, CDR2 YYEEEE. The CDR3 totals 15 residues. With 7 bases clipped from V and 8 bases from J, the junction kept 14 bases outside the gene matches.

Note on this clonotype: At one end, the junction sequence differs from germline, possibly due to a read error. This chain uses TRBV27 with TRBJ2-1, with D tentatively TRBD2 (7 bases). The germline gives CDR1 MNHEY, CDR2 SMNVEV (reference sequence). The length of the CDR3 is 18 residues. CDR3: CASSLYVPGGFSYNEQCF. DNA for the CDR3: TGTGCCAGCAGTTTATACGTTCCGGGGGGCTTCTCCTACAATGAGCAGTGCTTC.

This chain uses TRBV24-1 with TRBJ1-2; no definite D call. Germline assignment: CDR1 KGHDR and CDR2 SFDVKD. The V and J ends lost 2 bases and 8 bases respectively, with 8 bases between them. This CDR3 has 12 amino acids. CDR3 sequence: CATSDSSPGYTF. In DNA form, the CDR3 reads TGTGCCACCAGTGATTCTTCCCCGGGCTACACCTTC.

This clonotype was counted at least ten times. The chain recombines TRBV29-1 with TRBJ2-7; D is undetermined. The CDR3 is made up of 13 amino acids. Germline V CDR1 and CDR2: SQVTM, ANQGSEA. V was cut by 3 bases and J by 1 base, with 10 bases left in between. The CDR3 region has the DNA TGCAGCGTTGAGGTTGGCGGTTCCTACGAGCAGTACTTC. Encoded protein: CSVEVGGSYEQYF.

This clonotype was seen a single time. V and J are TRBV6-2 or TRBV6-3 and TRBJ2-2, with 10 bases lining up with TRBD1. Looked up from germline, CDR1 is MNHEY and CDR2 is SVGEGT. The CDR3 spans 15 residues. V gave up 6 bases and J gave up 3 bases; unmatched junction bases: 4. The CDR3 here is CASRTGGADTGELFF. Written as DNA, the CDR3 is TGTGCCAGCAGGACAGGGGGCGCCGACACCGGGGAGCTGTTTTTT.

This clonotype has just a few counts. V usage is TRBV7-2 and J usage is TRBJ2-5, with TRBD1 identical over 7 bases. After removal of 6 bases from V and 2 bases from J, the junction contained 9 bases not matched to a gene. CDR1 is SGHTA, CDR2 FQGNSA, per germline. This CDR3 has 15 amino acids. The CDR3 sequence is CASRAPRDRQETQYF. Here the CDR3 DNA reads TGTGCCAGCAGGGCTCCCCGGGACAGACAAGAGACCCAGTACTTC.